The present entry profiles one T cell receptor beta chain with its context. It lacks a known antigen. Qualities for individual bases were not recorded, and no much larger clone is one base off. The data stem from a study of T-cell reconstitution after alpha-beta-depleted transplantation in children (dated by TCRdb to the mid-2010s). Turning to the overall study: Using TCR repertoire profiling, the study followed T-cell immune reconstitution in a quantitative way in children after TCRalphabeta/CD19-depleted allogeneic hematopoietic cell transplantation.

Libraries came from PCR. Sequencing relied on an Illumina HiSeq 2500. Molecular barcoding was employed in the preparation of TCR libraries, with unique molecular identifiers being used to normalize TCRbeta repertoire quantification. The public reads were quality trimmed at Q25 with fastp and then assembled into clones with MiXCR by TCRdb, keeping productive beta chains. Every entry covers one CDR3 protein and lists the most common genes and DNA from its rows. The sample contains some 350,000 distinct CDR3 sequences, about a tenth of them found a single time. About 2.3% of the sample belongs to the ten largest clones. The germline V gene yields SGHTA for CDR1 and FQGNSA for CDR2. The V end loses 5 bases and the J end loses 4 bases, and a stretch of 11 bases separates them. The CDR3 contains 14 residues, cysteine and phenylalanine counted. The only DNA kept is the CDR3, 42 bases in frame from the first base.

The sequences come from PBMCs from the stem cell graft donor, collected from the stem cell graft. The TCR originated in a human donor who donated a stem cell graft to a child with acute lymphoblastic leukemia. This receptor chain uses TRBV7-2 and TRBJ2-2; the D gene identity is not certain. The CDR3 loop reads CASSLKSLTGELFF. The DNA reads TGTGCCAGCAGCCTCAAGTCGCTCACCGGGGAGCTGTTTTTT.